These 23 T cell receptor beta chains share one sample of origin, sequenced in a study of T cells after yellow fever vaccination. TCRdb processed the 5' RACE reads anew with MiXCR; each CDR3 protein has one entry. The sample holds 500,000 to 550,000 distinct CDR3 sequences, around a fifth seen once. Sample: PBMCs, taken about 20 days after the first yellow fever vaccination. These receptors were obtained from a man in his late teens or twenties who received the YFV17D yellow fever vaccine.

The V and J genes are TRBV7-2 and TRBJ2-7; unclear D gene. Germline CDR1 is SGHTA and CDR2 is FQGNSA. Between the trimmed V and J ends, which lost 0 bases and 3 bases, there was a span of 6 bases. This CDR3 spans 13 amino acids. The DNA for the CDR3 is TGTGCCAGCAGCTTAGCTCAGAACTACGAGCAGTACGTC. Encoded protein: CASSLAQNYEQYV.

The rearrangement joins TRBV20-1 to TRBJ2-3, with D perhaps TRBD2 (5 bases). From germline, CDR1 is DFQATT and CDR2 SNEGSKA (reference sequence). CDR3 length: 14 amino acids. V lost 2 bases and J lost 1, with 10 bases in between. The CDR3 bases are TGCAGTGCTAGACATCAGAGGGGCACAGATACGCAGTATTTT. It specifies CSARHQRGTDTQYF.

Only a few counts were recorded for this clonotype. The chain uses TRBV6-2 or TRBV6-3 and TRBJ2-1; 8 positions agree with TRBD1. Germline lookup yields CDR1 MNHEY and CDR2 SVGEGT. This CDR3 has 15 residues. The trim removed 6 bases at V and 8 bases at J, leaving 12 bases unmatched. The CDR3 bases are TGTGCCAGCAGCCACAGGTCGGCAGGGGGCTATGAGCAGTTCTTC. Translated: CASSHRSAGGYEQFF.

In DNA form, the CDR3 reads TGCAGTGCCCGATCAGGGGCTAAGACTGAAGCTTTCTTT. As protein: CSARSGAKTEAFF. V is TRBV20-1 and J is TRBJ1-1; TRBD1 might be the D (6 bases). V lost 6 bases to trimming and J lost 5 bases, with 16 bases between them. CDR3 size: 13 residues. Germline V gene sequence: CDR1 DFQATT, CDR2 SNEGSKA (reference sequence).

CDR3 protein: CASSADSYYGYTF. The CDR3 DNA reads TGTGCCAGCAGCGCAGACAGCTACTATGGCTACACCTTC. The rearrangement uses TRBV7-2 and TRBJ1-2; tentatively, D is TRBD1 (5 bases). Germline loops: CDR1 SGHTA, CDR2 FQGNSA. The germline V and J ends were trimmed by 5 bases and 3 bases, with 10 bases remaining between them. This CDR3 is 13 amino acids long.

The sample holds many counts of this clonotype. V and J are TRBV2 and TRBJ2-5; tentative D call: TRBD2 (7 bases). Trimming stripped 7 bases from V and 4 bases from J, with 19 bases between. Germline V gene sequence: CDR1 SNHLY, CDR2 FYNNEI. The CDR3 totals 15 residues. The CDR3 reads CASNNRGGRGETQYF. The CDR3, as DNA: TGTGCCAGCAATAATCGCGGGGGCCGAGGAGAGACCCAGTACTTC.

This clonotype occurred a few times. This chain joins TRBV7-2 and TRBJ2-2; 9 nucleotides agree with TRBD2. With V trimmed by 6 bases and J by 0 bases, 5 bases remained unmatched. The CDR3 loop spans 16 amino acids. Germline V gene sequence: CDR1 SGHTA, CDR2 FQGNSA. This chain's CDR3 is CASSGASGTNTGELFF. CDR3 nucleotide sequence: TGTGCCAGCAGTGGGGCTAGCGGGACGAACACCGGGGAGCTGTTTTTT.

The chain carries TRBV5-4 and TRBJ2-1; no definite D call. In germline, CDR1 is SGHNT, CDR2 YYREEE (reference sequence). V was clipped by 4 bases and J by 9 bases, with 11 bases between them. CDR3 length: 12 residues. CDR3 bases: TGTGCCAGCAGCAGCGACCCGGGTGAGCAGTTCTTC. Its protein is CASSSDPGEQFF.

This chain joins TRBV6-5 and TRBJ2-7, with a possible D match to TRBD2 (6 bases). The CDR3 covers 15 residues. V was clipped by 0 bases and J by 2 bases, with 11 bases between them. Germline V CDR1 and CDR2: MNHEY, SVGAGI. CDR3 DNA sequence: TGTGCCAGCAGTTACTCGATTTCGGGGGCCTACGAGCAGTACTTC. Translation: CASSYSISGAYEQYF.

This clonotype showed up many times. The chain combines TRBV7-9 with TRBJ2-7; D may be TRBD1 (5 bases). V lost 2 bases, J lost 2 bases, and 10 bases lay in between. Germline V lookup: CDR1 SEHNR, CDR2 FQNEAQ (reference sequence). The CDR3 contains 14 residues. CDR3 in DNA: TGTGCCAGCAGCTTATCATCAGGGCCCTACGAGCAGTACTTC. Its translation is CASSLSSGPYEQYF. The variable domain in full, completed from reference TRBV7-9 and TRBJ2-7, reads DTGVSQNPRHKITKRGQNVTFRCDPISEHNRLYWYRQTLGQGPEFLTYFQNEAQLEKSRLLSDRFSAERPKGSFSTLEIQRTEQGDSAMYLCASSLSSGPYEQYFGPGTRLTVT.

This clonotype was observed a few times. The rearrangement links TRBV4-2 to TRBJ1-6, with D possibly matching TRBD1 (6 bases). The ends were cut back, 5 bases at V and 9 bases at J, with 17 bases in the middle. This CDR3 is 15 amino acids long. Germline CDR1 is LGHNA and CDR2 is YNFKEQ. For the CDR3, the DNA is TGTGCCAGCAGCTCCCACGGCAGGGGAGGTTCACCCCTCCACTTT. This codes for CASSSHGRGGSPLHF.

There are a few counts of this clonotype. The rearrangement uses TRBV6-5 and TRBJ2-7, with 11 positions matching TRBD1. Trimming took 4 bases from V and 4 from J; bases not matched to a gene: 3. The germline V gene has CDR1 MNHEY and CDR2 SVGAGI. The length of the CDR3 is 14 residues. The CDR3 spells CASSLGQGEYEQYF. The CDR3 DNA follows: TGTGCCAGCAGTTTGGGACAGGGGGAATACGAGCAGTACTTC.

The chain links TRBV9 to TRBJ1-2; D not certain. Germline V gene data show CDR1 as SGDLS and CDR2 as YYNGEE. V was clipped by 0 bases and J by 2 bases, with 14 bases between them. The CDR3 length is 16 residues. The CDR3 here is CASSVGSYDRNYGYTF. As DNA, the CDR3 is TGTGCCAGCAGCGTAGGCTCTTATGACCGGAACTATGGCTACACCTTC. The variable domain in full, with the rest retrieved from reference TRBV9 and TRBJ1-2, is DSGVTQTPKHLITATGQRVTLRCSPRSGDLSVYWYQQSLDQGLQFLIQYYNGEERAKGNILERFSAQQFPDLHSELNLSSLELGDSALYFCASSVGSYDRNYGYTFGSGTRLTVV.

This clonotype has just a few counts. The CDR3 region has the DNA TGTGCCAGCAGCCGGACTGCGGCCTATGGCTACACCTTC. Amino acid sequence: CASSRTAAYGYTF. The chain couples TRBV5-8 to TRBJ1-2; D gene unclear. The CDR3 length is 13 residues. V shed 4 bases and J shed 4 bases, with 11 bases lying between them. From germline, CDR1 is SGHTS and CDR2 YDEGEE.

This chain links TRBV2 with TRBJ2-1, with 7 bases that match TRBD2. Losses at the gene ends were 8 bases for V and 9 bases for J; bases not matched to a gene: 10. CDR1 is SNHLY and CDR2 is FYNNEI in the germline V gene. CDR3 length equals 13 residues. The CDR3, as DNA: TGTGCCAGCGGGGGACTACTGGGGAGTGAGCAGTTCTTC. The encoded protein is CASGGLLGSEQFF.

The V gene is TRBV6-2 or TRBV6-3, the J gene TRBJ1-5; D is possibly TRBD1 (6 bases). V lost 1 base to trimming and J lost 6 bases, with 10 bases between them. The CDR3 covers 14 residues. Germline lookup yields CDR1 MNHEY and CDR2 SVGEGT. The CDR3 region has the DNA TGTGCCAGCAGTTACTTGGGGGCAGGTCAGCCCCAGCATTTT. Amino acids: CASSYLGAGQPQHF.

The gene calls are TRBV2 and TRBJ1-3; no clear D. CDR1 is SNHLY, CDR2 FYNNEI, per germline. This CDR3 is built from 17 residues. Trimming took off 4 bases at V and 3 bases at J, with 19 bases between the two ends. The CDR3 region has the DNA TGTGCCAGCAGTGGAGGTTTTGGGCGTAGTGGTGGAAACACCATATATTTT. It codes for CASSGGFGRSGGNTIYF.

This clonotype occurred a few times. The CDR3 sequence is CASSSPYEQYV. DNA of the CDR3: TGTGCCAGCAGCTCCCCCTACGAGCAGTACGTC. J is TRBJ2-7 and V is TRBV21-1. TRBV21-1 is a documented pseudogene. The CDR3 runs 11 residues.

This clonotype occurred a few times. The CDR3 region is CASSQETGDYNEQFF. The CDR3 region has the DNA TGTGCCAGCAGCCAAGAGACAGGGGATTACAATGAGCAGTTCTTC. This rearrangement joins TRBV4-2 to TRBJ2-1, with 8 bases identical to TRBD1. This CDR3 is 15 amino acids long. The V gene end was trimmed by 0 bases and the J gene end by 4 bases; junction bases not matched to a gene: 2. Germline V lookup: CDR1 LGHNA, CDR2 YNFKEQ.

This clonotype was detected only a few times. The genes are TRBV9 and TRBJ1-2; unclear D gene. The CDR3 consists of 12 residues. The ends were cut back, 0 bases at V and 7 bases at J, with 7 bases in the middle. Germline CDR1 is SGDLS and CDR2 is YYNGEE. CDR3 sequence reads: CASSVGPSGYTF. As DNA, the CDR3 is TGTGCCAGCAGCGTAGGCCCAAGTGGCTACACCTTC.

This clonotype was picked up a small number of times. One end of the junction fails to match germline, which may point to a read error. The gene calls are TRBV7-2 and TRBJ1-1; D gene unclear. Per the germline V gene, CDR1 is SGHTA and CDR2 is FQGNSA. CDR3 length: 15 amino acids. CDR3 in amino acids: CASSLAGMGNTEAFF. DNA of the CDR3: TGTGCCAGCAGCCTAGCGGGGATGGGGAACACTGAAGCTTTCTTT.

The chain is built from TRBV6-6 and TRBJ1-2; perhaps TRBD1 as D (5 bases). Germline CDR1 is MNHNY and CDR2 is SVGAGI (reference sequence). V was clipped by 4 bases and J by 6 bases, with 12 bases between them. The CDR3 runs 13 residues. The CDR3 DNA is TGTGCCAGCAGTTCCGTGCGGGGCAATGGCTACACCTTC. Translating it yields CASSSVRGNGYTF.

The rearrangement uses TRBV19 and TRBJ2-3, with TRBD2 as a possible D gene (6 bases). The CDR3 contains 15 residues. The germline V gene encodes CDR1 LNHDA and CDR2 SQIVND (reference sequence). V gave up 3 bases and J gave up 3 bases, with 13 bases separating them. The CDR3 nucleotides are TGTGCCAGTAGTATCATGGAGGGAGAGACAGATACGCAGTATTTT. This gives the protein CASSIMEGETDTQYF.